The sequence of this TCR beta chain was determined in a study of shared clonotypes between healthy human individuals (dated by TCRdb to 2019 to 2021). Study-wide context: A couple of women and a few men aged 18 to 49 years were included in the cohort. For each donor, CD4 naive and CD4 memory were each given three plates, CD8 naive was given two plates, and CD8 memory was given one plate. To estimate repertoire size and how much clonotype sharing occurs between individuals, the study deeply sequenced the blood TCR repertoires of five or six healthy adults. Libraries were prepared and TCR repertoires were sequenced by different laboratories using diverse techniques, in order to increase sequencing depth and limit assay-specific biases. Per donor, leukapheresis produced somewhere between about 0.8 and 9.5 billion PBMCs.

General study outcomes and caveats: Sampling was restricted to blood, and TCR repertoires in tissues likely differ from the TCR repertoires found in blood. Because the study included a small number of donors, the genetic and exposure-history diversity represented was limited. Compared with non-shared clonotypes, the clonotypes found in all four sorted-subset donors had higher generation probabilities. Rarefaction of sorted-subset datasets indicated incomplete sequencing despite the large sequencing depth. Around 5% of naive CD4, approximately 3.7% of naive CD8, about 2.5% of memory CD4, and 0.4% of memory CD8 clonotypes were shared across several donors. Estimated clonotype richness was generally larger for naive than for memory subsets. Pairwise subsampling indicated that sequencing depth was expected to affect the degree of clonotype sharing among donors.

Using the deep immunoSEQ assay, TCR CDR3 regions were amplified from genomic DNA by multiplex PCR. Extracted genomic DNA from each cell subset was distributed evenly across all wells of several immunoSEQ 96-well plates, and each plate was treated as a replicate. For sorted subsets, roughly 200 ng of genomic DNA, equivalent to around 31,000 T cell genomes, went into each replicate PCR. The purified libraries were quantified using a Qubit 3.0 fluorometer, sized with a Bioanalyzer 2100, and then quantified again using the KAPA Library Quantification kit. A separate single-read 150-cycle Illumina NextSeq 550 flow cell was used to sequence each immunoSEQ 96-well plate. In the authors' own workflow: Because only junctional sequences without quality scores were contained in the immunoSEQ output, filtering matching that applied to full-length reads could not be performed. Sequences were annotated with PyIR, a Python wrapper for IgBLAST v1.9, and V/J genes and CDR3 were assigned using IMGT germline references. Reads were filtered out if the reads had weak V/J assignments (E-value above 1e-6), no CDR3, stop codons, out-of-frame junctions, or ambiguous translated residues. V3J clonotypes were defined as sequences sharing an identical inferred V gene, J gene, and CDR3 amino acid sequence. Percentage overlap between repertoires was computed as shared unique clonotypes divided by the size of the smaller repertoire. RTK rarefaction, the Chao1 estimator, and Recon v2.1 estimates of unobserved clonotypes were used to assess repertoire richness. Generation probabilities were computed with OLGA for all TCRbeta clonotypes obtained by the gDNA method from a few donors. The immuneACCESS repertoire file appears here via TCRdb, limited to in-frame rearrangements. These files lack a portion of the clones; in checked studies, under half of the deficit traces to unresolved V genes, and the cause of the others is not known. The DNA was the basis for D and trimming; V, J and clone size are from that table. The sample data list around 2,100,000 clones, and just under 95% of these were observed just once. Less than 1.5% of the sample is held by the ten biggest clonotypes.

From the germline V gene, CDR1 is MNHEY and CDR2 is SVGAGI. Germline trimming amounts to 4 bases on V and 7 bases on J, with 4 as the count of junction bases outside the gene matches. Taken from cysteine to phenylalanine, the CDR3 has 14 residues. Of the read, only the CDR3 DNA is kept; its 42 bases are in frame from base 1. CD8 naive samples were CD45RO-negative cells positively selected for CCR7, giving a CD45RA+CCR7+ population that excluded TemRA cells. Donors were healthy HIV-negative adults with no recently reported acute infections or vaccinations. Only Caucasian adults living in Nashville, Tennessee, USA were represented among the donors. Blood was collected by leukapheresis, and PBMCs were isolated by Ficoll-Histopaque density gradient centrifugation and then cryopreserved in liquid nitrogen vapor phase. Purity and quantity of every magnetically sorted T cell population were checked by analytical flow cytometry. From each sorted fraction, genomic DNA was isolated and quantified by UV absorbance on a Nanodrop 2000c.

Of note for this clone: This receptor's antigen is unknown. Nothing much larger sits one base from this clone, and base qualities are not available.

Recombination connected TRBV6-5 to TRBJ1-4, with 9 bases in between that match TRBD1. Input material: naive CD8+ T cells sorted from blood. This sample's cell subset or site label indicates: CD45RA+CCR7+. The clonotype was recovered from a man between 18 and 35 years old in good health. The base sequence is TGTGCCAGCAGTTCCGGACAGGGGACTGAAAAACTGTTTTTT. Protein translation: CASSSGQGTEKLFF.